The T cell receptor (beta chain) under discussion was sequenced for a study of CD8 T cells in ankylosing spondylitis. This clonotype was observed a few times. V lost 6 bases to trimming and J lost 5 bases; unmatched junction nucleotides: 9. The CDR3 is 14 amino acids. Germline V CDR1 and CDR2: SGHTA, FQGTGA. TCRdb re-analysed the 5' RACE reads in MiXCR, keeping a single row per CDR3 protein. The sample includes some 30,000 distinct CDR3 sequences, 14% of them seen just once. The sequenced sample was blood. This TCR was sampled from a male donor with ankylosing spondylitis or in good health (not recorded which). This sequence joins TRBV7-3 and TRBJ1-1; 7 bases match TRBD1. The CDR3 spells CASSLTGSGTEAFF. In nucleotides, the CDR3 is TGTGCCAGCAGTCTGACAGGGTCGGGGACTGAAGCTTTCTTT.